The 6 T cell receptor beta chains below all came from one sample that was sequenced in a study of blood T cell repertoires in COVID-19. Sequenced by immunoSEQ multiplex PCR; TCRdb stores in-frame clones only, minus some. The table shows 200,000 to 250,000 clones, with around 81% occurring only once. Sequencing used peripheral blood. Receptors were obtained from a human donor in a cohort sampled during active COVID-19.

The V gene is TRBV19, the J gene TRBJ1-1, with D perhaps matching TRBD1 (5 bases). Germline-derived CDR1 and CDR2 are LNHDA and SQIVND (reference sequence). This CDR3 spans 13 amino acids. V lost 4 bases and J lost 0, with 6 bases in between. Here the CDR3 DNA reads TGTGCCAGTAGTACGACAGTGAACACTGAAGCTTTCTTT. Translated: CASSTTVNTEAFF.

The chain links TRBV28 to TRBJ2-2; the D gene is possibly TRBD2 (6 bases). This CDR3 is 16 amino acids long. V was pared by 4 bases and J by 0 bases, with 12 bases between. Germline assignment: CDR1 MDHEN and CDR2 SYDVKM. In DNA form, the CDR3 reads TGTGCCAGCAGTTCTCCCCGGGAGTCGAACACCGGGGAGCTGTTTTTT. Translating gives CASSSPRESNTGELFF.

The chain combines TRBV5-1 with TRBJ2-5; D gene ambiguous. V was clipped by 5 bases and J by 1 base, with 9 bases between them. The CDR3 has 13 residues. Germline V gene lookup returns CDR1 SGHRS and CDR2 YFSETQ. This CDR3 is CASRGALQETQYF. For the CDR3, the DNA is TGCGCCAGCAGGGGCGCCCTCCAAGAGACCCAGTACTTC.

CDR3 protein: CASRPLRYTQYF. The CDR3 region has the DNA TGTGCCAGCAGACCCCTGCGGTATACGCAGTATTTT. The chain carries TRBV6-5 and TRBJ2-3; D ambiguous. The CDR3 has 12 residues. Germline CDR1 reads MNHEY; CDR2 reads SVGAGI. The ends were cut back, 6 bases at V and 7 bases at J, with 11 bases in the middle.

V and J are TRBV27 and TRBJ1-2; no clear D gene. The V gene lost 2 bases and the J gene lost 7 bases, with 14 bases spanning the gap. Germline assignment: CDR1 MNHEY and CDR2 SMNVEV (reference sequence). The CDR3 spans 14 residues. CDR3 in DNA: TGTGCCAGCAGTTTAGTACATCGGAGTCTTGGCTACACCTTC. This encodes CASSLVHRSLGYTF.

The rearrangement uses TRBV5-5 and TRBJ2-5; tentatively, D is TRBD1 (5 bases). Trimming stripped 0 bases from V and 5 bases from J, with 17 bases between. CDR3 length: 16 amino acids. The V gene's germline CDR1 is SGHKS and CDR2 YYEKEE (reference sequence). CDR3 sequence reads: CASSLEARLSGETQYF. The CDR3 DNA follows: TGTGCCAGCAGCTTGGAGGCGCGTCTTTCAGGGGAGACCCAGTACTTC.